These 29 T cell receptor beta chains originate from one sample sequenced in a study of beta chain features in type 1 diabetes. Whole-study findings and limits: Researchers report that Type 1 diabetes patients had moderately but significantly shorter TCRB CDR3s across all four CD4+ subsets.

Since all of the isolated RNA was reverse transcribed, expressed TCRB transcripts were what got sequenced. The assay was immunoSEQ multiplex PCR, and TCRdb's table has in-frame clones only and misses some. The data show 640,000 or so clones, roughly an eighth seen once. No antigen has been assigned to these receptors. Sample: naive CD4+ T cells from blood. The origin of the receptors is a man aged 18 to 29 with type 1 diabetes.

This clone has just a few counts. The chain recombines TRBV5-4 with TRBJ1-1; 10 positions match TRBD1. The length of the CDR3 is 15 residues. CDR1 is SGHNT and CDR2 is YYREEE in the germline V gene (reference sequence). With 3 bases clipped from V and 3 bases from J, the junction kept 5 bases outside the gene matches. The CDR3 nucleotides read TGTGCCAGCAGCTCCGGGACAGGGGCGGACACTGAAGCTTTCTTT. Its protein product is CASSSGTGADTEAFF.

This clone has more than one count but fewer than ten. This sequence joins TRBV20-1 and TRBJ2-7, with a possible D match to TRBD1 (6 bases). CDR3 length: 11 residues. The V gene's germline CDR1 is DFQATT and CDR2 SNEGSKA (reference sequence). Trimming stripped 6 bases from V and 4 bases from J, with 10 bases between. The CDR3 spells CSAHGQYEQYF. In DNA, the CDR3 is TGCAGTGCCCACGGACAGTACGAGCAGTACTTC.

Comments on this clone: One junction end disagrees with the germline gene, perhaps due to a read error. This rearrangement joins TRBV30 to TRBJ2-1, with D perhaps matching TRBD2 (5 bases). The germline gives CDR1 GTSNPN, CDR2 SVGIG (reference sequence). This CDR3 is built from 11 residues. Written as DNA, the CDR3 is TGTGCCTGGAGTGTACTGGGAAACGGGATCTTC. Translating it yields CAWSVLGNGIF.

The chain uses TRBV5-6 and TRBJ1-1; D possibly corresponds to TRBD1 (6 bases). The CDR3 is 17 amino acids. Looked up from germline, CDR1 is SGHDT and CDR2 is YYEEEE. The germline V and J ends were trimmed by 0 bases and 0 bases, with 15 bases remaining between them. CDR3 sequence (DNA): TGTGCCAGCAGCTTGGTCTCGGACAGCTTAATGAACACTGAAGCTTTCTTT. This codes for CASSLVSDSLMNTEAFF.

Only a few counts were recorded for this clone. The V call is TRBV11-2, the J call TRBJ2-5; 8 bases map to TRBD2. The germline gives CDR1 SGHAT, CDR2 FQNNGV. This CDR3 spans 16 amino acids. The ends lost 4 bases at V and 1 base at J; junction bases unmatched: 8. CDR3 loop: CASSSSSLAGQETQYF. DNA for the CDR3: TGTGCCAGCAGCTCTTCCTCTCTAGCGGGCCAAGAGACCCAGTACTTC.

The chain is built from TRBV7-9 and TRBJ1-1; D is possibly TRBD1 (5 bases). Looked up from germline, CDR1 is SEHNR and CDR2 is FQNEAQ (reference sequence). Between the trimmed V and J ends, which lost 4 bases and 6 bases, there was a span of 9 bases. This CDR3 contains 12 residues. The CDR3 protein is CASSSRRAEAFF. In DNA form, the CDR3 reads TGTGCCAGCAGCTCCCGCAGGGCTGAAGCTTTCTTT.

J is TRBJ1-2 and V is TRBV7-9; 11 bases line up with TRBD1. Trimming at V came to 5 bases and at J to 0 bases, leaving 5 bases not matched to a gene. The CDR3 loop spans 16 amino acids. In germline, CDR1 is SEHNR, CDR2 FQNEAQ (reference sequence). CDR3 sequence: CASSPGTGGANYGYTF. The CDR3 DNA follows: TGTGCCAGCAGCCCCGGGACAGGGGGTGCTAACTATGGCTACACCTTC.

V gene TRBV9 combines with J gene TRBJ2-2, with D hard to call. The CDR3 runs 13 residues. Germline V gene sequence: CDR1 SGDLS, CDR2 YYNGEE. Trimming removed 0 bases at V and 7 bases at J, with 7 bases between. The CDR3 coding sequence is TGTGCCAGCAGCGTAGGGTTAGTCGGGGAGCTGTTTTTT. This encodes CASSVGLVGELFF.

This clone was seen only a few times. The rearrangement uses TRBV4-1 and TRBJ1-2; D may be TRBD1 (5 bases). The length of the CDR3 is 16 residues. Germline CDR1 is MGHRA and CDR2 is YSYEKL. V shed 5 bases and J shed 3 bases, with 19 bases lying between them. In DNA, the CDR3 is TGCGCCAGCAGCGCACCTCAAGATGGGGCGGACTATGGCTACACCTTC. Its translation: CASSAPQDGADYGYTF.

This clone was observed a handful of times. V is TRBV7-2 and J is TRBJ1-5; TRBD1 is a possible D gene (5 bases). There are 14 residues in the CDR3. CDR1 SGHTA and CDR2 FQGNSA come from the germline V gene. The ends were cut back, 5 bases at V and 3 bases at J, with 11 bases in the middle. CDR3 sequence reads: CASSIGTSNQPQHF. In DNA, the CDR3 is TGTGCCAGCAGCATCGGGACCTCCAATCAGCCCCAGCATTTT.

The chain combines TRBV23-1 with TRBJ1-1; D may be TRBD1 (6 bases). TRBV23-1 is an ORF; its function is uncertain. Trimming stripped 2 bases from V and 5 bases from J, with 24 bases between. This CDR3 has 18 residues. The CDR3 sequence: CASSQRRSKPLRGTEAFF. Written as DNA, the CDR3 is TGCGCCAGCAGTCAACGTCGAAGTAAGCCCCTAAGGGGGACTGAAGCTTTCTTT.

This clone was detected a few times. This chain uses TRBV7-2 with TRBJ1-1, with D uncertain. Trimming pared 3 bases from V and 4 bases from J, leaving 12 bases between. Per the germline V gene, CDR1 is SGHTA and CDR2 is FQGNSA. This CDR3 spans 14 amino acids. CDR3 protein: CASSLGDRGTEAFF. In DNA form, the CDR3 reads TGTGCCAGCAGCTTGGGAGACCGGGGCACTGAAGCTTTCTTT.

V and J are TRBV10-3 and TRBJ2-7, with a weak D call TRBD1 (5 bases). There are 13 residues in the CDR3. CDR1 ENHRY and CDR2 SYGVKD come from the germline V gene. The germline V and J ends were trimmed by 7 bases and 0 bases, with 10 bases remaining between them. CDR3 bases: TGTGCCATCAAGTTAGACAGCTCCTACGAGCAGTACTTC. Its protein product is CAIKLDSSYEQYF.

This clone was observed a handful of times. V and J are TRBV4-2 and TRBJ2-5; 9 bases match TRBD1. This CDR3 is 16 amino acids long. Germline V gene sequence: CDR1 LGHNA, CDR2 YNFKEQ. The V gene end was trimmed by 0 bases and the J gene end by 5 bases; junction bases not matched to a gene: 7. CDR3 nucleotides: TGTGCCAGCAGCCAAGAAGAGCGACAGGGGGAGGAGACCCAGTACTTC. Translation: CASSQEERQGEETQYF.

This clone was found a few times. This chain links TRBV28 with TRBJ2-7, with D perhaps TRBD2 (5 bases). The V and J ends lost 6 bases and 3 bases respectively, with 12 bases between them. CDR3 size: 13 residues. Germline CDR1 and CDR2: MDHEN and SYDVKM. This chain's CDR3 is CASRPHGSYEQYF. The DNA for the CDR3 is TGTGCCAGCAGACCACATGGGAGCTACGAGCAGTACTTC.

This clone was detected only a few times. The V and J genes are TRBV5-1 and TRBJ1-1; no clear D. V dropped 0 bases and J dropped 4 bases, with 10 bases sitting between them. The V gene's germline CDR1 is SGHRS and CDR2 YFSETQ. This CDR3 comprises 14 residues. The CDR3, as DNA: TGCGCCAGCAGCTTGGAACAAGCGGGCACTGAAGCTTTCTTT. It codes for CASSLEQAGTEAFF.

This clone was counted a single time. As DNA, the CDR3 is TGTGCCAGCAGTGGACAGTTATACGAGCAGTACTTC. Translating it yields CASSGQLYEQYF. The chain links TRBV28 to TRBJ2-7, with D possibly being TRBD1 (6 bases). The CDR3 runs 12 residues. Germline values: CDR1 MDHEN, CDR2 SYDVKM. With 5 bases removed from V and 4 bases from J, the gap between germline ends came to 9 bases. Together with reference TRBV28 and TRBJ2-7, the CDR3 gives the full variable domain: DVKVTQSSRYLVKRTGEKVFLECVQDMDHENMFWYRQDPGLGLRLIYFSYDVKMKEKGDIPEGYSVSREKKERFSLILESASTNQTSMYLCASSGQLYEQYFGPGTRLTVT.

The genes are TRBV5-6 and TRBJ1-3; TRBD1 matches at 9 bases. V dropped 1 base and J dropped 4; count of bases not matched to a gene: 3. CDR1 and CDR2 from the germline V gene are SGHDT and YYEEEE. The length of the CDR3 is 15 residues. The CDR3 loop reads CASSLPGQGGNTIYF. CDR3 DNA sequence: TGTGCCAGCAGCTTGCCGGGACAGGGAGGAAACACCATATATTTT.

In its sample, this clone was seen a few times. Written as DNA, the CDR3 is TGTGCCATCAGTGACTCAGGATTGAGGAATGAGCAGTTCTTC. Its translation is CAISDSGLRNEQFF. The chain joins TRBV10-3 to TRBJ2-1; D is unclear. The CDR3 length is 14 residues. Between the trimmed V and J ends, which lost 3 bases and 7 bases, there was a span of 13 bases. The germline gives CDR1 ENHRY, CDR2 SYGVKD.

The chain recombines TRBV6-5 with TRBJ2-7, with D perhaps matching TRBD1 or TRBD2 (7 bases each). V was pared by 0 bases and J by 4 bases, with 13 bases between. The CDR3 is 15 amino acids. Germline CDR1 reads MNHEY; CDR2 reads SVGAGI. The CDR3 nucleotides read TGTGCCAGCAGTTACTCTTTCCAGGGGGGGTACGAGCAGTACTTC. The encoded protein is CASSYSFQGGYEQYF.

The CDR3 here is CASSQRMAGGGQSYEQYF. CDR3 nucleotide sequence: TGTGCCAGCAGCCAACGGATGGCGGGGGGCGGGCAGAGCTACGAGCAGTACTTC. J is TRBJ2-7 and V is TRBV4-2; 8 bases fit TRBD2. The germline gives CDR1 LGHNA, CDR2 YNFKEQ. Trimming cost V 2 bases and J 3 bases; bases outside gene matches: 15. CDR3 size: 18 residues.

V and J are TRBV5-1 and TRBJ2-5; 7 bases fit TRBD2. V lost 3 bases, J lost 4 bases, and 9 bases stayed unmatched. The CDR3 extends over 15 amino acids. Germline V gives CDR1 SGHRS, CDR2 YFSETQ. CDR3 amino acids: CASSSKVAGPETQYF. The CDR3 region has the DNA TGCGCCAGCAGCTCCAAAGTAGCGGGCCCAGAGACCCAGTACTTC.

DNA for the CDR3: TGTGCCAGCAGTCCGGGATGGGAAAAACTGTTTTTT. This encodes CASSPGWEKLFF. The V and J genes are TRBV25-1 and TRBJ1-4; D ambiguous. Trimming removed 5 bases from V and 8 bases from J, with 9 bases in between. Germline lookup yields CDR1 MGHDK and CDR2 SYGVNS. This CDR3 spans 12 amino acids.

The table lists this clone with a few counts. The V gene is TRBV1, the J gene TRBJ1-2. TRBV1 is described as a pseudogene. There are 13 residues in the CDR3. In DNA, the CDR3 is TGCACCAGCAGCCAAGATTGGAGCTATGGCTACACCTTC. It encodes CTSSQDWSYGYTF.

The chain has TRBV15 and TRBJ1-4, with D unclear. This CDR3 contains 15 residues. Germline V gene data show CDR1 as LNHNV and CDR2 as YYDKDF (reference sequence). V lost 1 base, J lost 6 bases, and 12 bases lay in between. The CDR3 spells CATSRARSYDEKLFF. The CDR3 DNA is TGTGCCACCAGCAGAGCAAGGTCGTATGATGAAAAACTGTTTTTT.

The chain carries TRBV30 and TRBJ2-3, with 10 bases identical to TRBD2. J lost 2 bases, V lost 5 bases, and 7 bases had no gene match. The CDR3 contains 15 residues. Germline V gene data show CDR1 as GTSNPN and CDR2 as SVGIG (reference sequence). The chain's CDR3 is CAWDRSGGNTDTQYF. Written as DNA, the CDR3 is TGTGCCTGGGACCGTAGCGGGGGGAACACAGATACGCAGTATTTT.

DNA of the CDR3: TGCAGCGTTGCCAGTAGCTCCTACAATGAGCAGTTCTTC. Amino acid sequence: CSVASSSYNEQFF. The rearrangement joins TRBV29-1 to TRBJ2-1; D is unresolved. The CDR3 sequence is 13 residues long. V lost 4 bases, J lost 0 bases, and 7 bases lay in between. In germline, CDR1 is SQVTM, CDR2 ANQGSEA.

V is TRBV5-1 and J is TRBJ1-4; 7 positions agree with TRBD1. The CDR3 extends over 13 amino acids. The ends lost 4 bases at V and 8 bases at J; junction bases unmatched: 5. CDR1 is SGHRS and CDR2 is YFSETQ in the germline V gene. CDR3 residues: CASSVDRVEKLFF. The CDR3 DNA sequence: TGCGCCAGCAGCGTCGACAGGGTCGAAAAACTGTTTTTT.

J is TRBJ1-2 and V is TRBV7-6; tentative D call: TRBD1 (6 bases). Trimming took 6 bases from V and 3 from J, leaving 14 bases between them. Per germline, CDR1 SGHVS and CDR2 FNYEAQ. The CDR3 has 14 amino acids. The CDR3 DNA is TGTGCCAGCAGTCGAGGACAGTCTCACTATGGCTACACCTTC. Translating gives CASSRGQSHYGYTF.